This T cell receptor (beta chain) was sequenced during a study of T cell repertoires in cytomegalovirus infection. The wider study: CMV infection plus the matching HLA type was flagged by public TCR beta signatures.

A note on this clonotype: The target antigen is unknown.

Study conclusions and caveats: Identification of carriers of CMV plus the relevant HLA was achieved through cumulative public TCR beta family frequency.

Using its own MiXCR run on the reads, TCRdb lists one record per CDR3 protein. The data contain under 850,000 distinct CDR3 sequences, roughly 36% of them seen just once; the ten biggest clones take up about 18%. V was clipped by 4 bases and J by 7 bases, with 13 bases between them. The CDR3 is 14 residues long. From germline, CDR1 is SNHLY and CDR2 FYNNEI. The chain links TRBV2 to TRBJ2-2; D not certain. Sample: cultured PBMCs, taken from culture after CMV antigen stimulation. The sequence was obtained from a human donor in good health (CMV status not recorded). Some clones in this sample may be carry-over from other donors' samples. The CDR3 loop reads CASSALGVFGELFF. CDR3 DNA sequence: TGTGCCAGCAGTGCTCTTGGGGTATTCGGGGAGCTGTTTTTT.